A selection of T cell receptor beta chains follows, all from one sample in a study of long-term antiretroviral therapy in people with HIV. Assay: immunoSEQ multiplex PCR; the TCRdb copy retains only in-frame clones and omits some. The sample lists 20,000 to 30,000 clones, 85% seen once, with about 9.5% in the top ten. This specimen consisted of unsorted PBMCs, obtained 2.3 years after starting antiretroviral therapy. Source of these receptors: a man in his forties or fifties with HIV. The CDR3 runs from the conserved cysteine through the conserved F or W. The D gene is left open where the match is weak. Some rows mark clone size as missing; the rest say once, few, many or name a class of expanded clone.

d_gene	v_gene	j_gene	abundance	CDR3aa	CDR3nt
TRBD1	TRBV29-1	TRBJ2-3	NA	CSVGQGGTDTQYF	TGCAGCGTTGGACAGGGAGGCACAGATACGCAGTATTTT
NA	TRBV27	TRBJ2-1	NA	CASSGPGVGSYNEQFF	TGTGCCAGCAGTGGCCCTGGAGTAGGGTCCTACAATGAGCAGTTCTTC
NA	TRBV13	TRBJ2-7	NA	CASSTQVTFDEQYF	TGTGCCAGCAGCACCCAGGTGACGTTCGACGAGCAGTACTTC
TRBD2	TRBV5-1	TRBJ2-1	NA	CASSSAGTSGFLSEQFF	TGCGCCAGCAGCTCTGCCGGGACTAGCGGTTTTCTTAGTGAGCAGTTCTTC
NA	TRBV5-1	TRBJ2-2	NA	CASGRAGHTGELFF	TGCGCCAGTGGCAGGGCGGGACACACCGGGGAGCTGTTTTTT
NA	TRBV12-5	TRBJ2-5	NA	CASGLVQGEGETQYF	TGTGCTAGTGGTTTGGTCCAGGGGGAGGGCGAGACCCAGTACTTC
TRBD1	TRBV2	TRBJ2-7	NA	CASSAGTVRSYEQYF	TGTGCCAGCAGTGCCGGGACAGTACGTTCCTACGAGCAGTACTTC
TRBD2	TRBV30	TRBJ2-1	NA	CAWSPSGSSYNEQFF	TGTGCCTGGAGCCCTAGCGGGAGCTCCTACAATGAGCAGTTCTTC
TRBD1	TRBV28	TRBJ1-5	once	CASRLQGAGNQPQHF	TGTGCCAGCAGGTTACAGGGGGCGGGCAATCAGCCCCAGCATTTT
NA	TRBV2	TRBJ2-3	NA	CARWDTSTDTQYF	TGTGCCAGGTGGGACACCTCCACAGATACGCAGTATTTT
TRBD1	TRBV19	TRBJ1-6	NA	CASTQGATYNSPLHF	TGTGCCAGTACACAGGGGGCGACCTATAATTCACCCCTCCACTTT